This TCR beta chain came from a study of blood T cell repertoires in COVID-19. Using immunoSEQ multiplex PCR, the repertoire was profiled, and TCRdb retains in-frame clones only, with some absent. Found here are about 380,000 clones, around 84% of them singletons; the top ten hold roughly 3.4%. Per the germline V gene, CDR1 is ENHRY and CDR2 is SYGVKD. V was trimmed by 6 bases and J by 0 bases, leaving 9 bases between them. This CDR3 is 14 amino acids long. This chain links TRBV10-3 with TRBJ1-3, with D hard to call. The sample was peripheral blood. The sequence came from a woman younger than 30 with acute or convalescent COVID-19. The CDR3 protein is CAISSDNSGNTIYF. As DNA, the CDR3 is TGTGCCATCAGCTCAGACAACTCTGGAAACACCATATATTTT.